This T cell receptor (beta chain) stems from a study of blood T cell repertoires in COVID-19. Study overall: Samples came from the United States, Italy and Spain, spanning acute and convalescent COVID-19. Sample material is recorded as cDNA or gDNA derived from T cells, B-cell-depleted T cells, or PBMCs.

Germline CDR1 SGDLS, CDR2 YYNGEE. V lost 0 bases to trimming and J lost 9 bases, with 13 bases between them. The CDR3 length is 14 residues. Original processing notes: Amplifying reference gene primers gave estimates of nucleated cell counts. This table comes from immunoSEQ multiplex PCR, and its TCRdb copy is limited to in-frame clones, with some not included. V and J calls and clone size are copied from that table; D and trimming were computed from the DNA. This sample has 240,000 or so clones, with roughly 80% found just once. Seattle enrolled patients during active infection and tracked them longitudinally.

This sequence was found in a woman older than 75 with COVID-19, enrolled during active disease. The source material was peripheral blood. The chain links TRBV9 to TRBJ2-1; D uncertain. CDR3: CASSVAPDNAEQFF. CDR3 DNA: TGTGCCAGCAGCGTAGCCCCCGACAATGCTGAGCAGTTCTTC. The complete variable domain, with remaining parts taken from reference TRBV9 and TRBJ2-1, reads DSGVTQTPKHLITATGQRVTLRCSPRSGDLSVYWYQQSLDQGLQFLIQYYNGEERAKGNILERFSAQQFPDLHSELNLSSLELGDSALYFCASSVAPDNAEQFFGPGTRLTVL.